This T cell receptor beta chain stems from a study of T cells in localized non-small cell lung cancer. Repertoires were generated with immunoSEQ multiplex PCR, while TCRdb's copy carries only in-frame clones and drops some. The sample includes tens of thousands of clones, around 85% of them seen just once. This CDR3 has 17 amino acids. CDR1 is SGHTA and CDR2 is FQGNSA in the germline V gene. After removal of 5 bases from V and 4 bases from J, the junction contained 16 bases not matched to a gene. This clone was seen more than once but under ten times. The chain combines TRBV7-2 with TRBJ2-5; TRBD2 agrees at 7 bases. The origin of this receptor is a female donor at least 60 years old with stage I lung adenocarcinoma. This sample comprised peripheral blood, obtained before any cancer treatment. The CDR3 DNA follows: TGTGCCAGCAGCCAACTTGGGAGCGGGAAGTGGAGAGAGACCCAGTACTTC. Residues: CASSQLGSGKWRETQYF.